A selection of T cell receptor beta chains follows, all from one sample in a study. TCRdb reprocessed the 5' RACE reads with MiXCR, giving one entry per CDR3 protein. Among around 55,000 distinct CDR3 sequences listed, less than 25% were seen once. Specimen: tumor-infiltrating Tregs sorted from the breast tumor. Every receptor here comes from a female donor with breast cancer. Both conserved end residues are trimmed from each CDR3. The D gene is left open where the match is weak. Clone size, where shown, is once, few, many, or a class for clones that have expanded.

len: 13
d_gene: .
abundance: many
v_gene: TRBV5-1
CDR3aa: ASSLSLQSYNEQF

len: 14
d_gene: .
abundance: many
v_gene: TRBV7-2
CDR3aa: ASSLTAARGQETQY

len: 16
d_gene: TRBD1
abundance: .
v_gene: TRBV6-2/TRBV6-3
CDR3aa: ASSYSSGQYPSGNTIY

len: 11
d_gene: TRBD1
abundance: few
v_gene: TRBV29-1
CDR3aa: SVGQELNSPLH

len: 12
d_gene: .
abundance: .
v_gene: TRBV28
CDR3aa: ASSRGRPGSPLH

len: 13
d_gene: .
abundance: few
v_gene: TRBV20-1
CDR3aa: SAPTSISYNSPLH

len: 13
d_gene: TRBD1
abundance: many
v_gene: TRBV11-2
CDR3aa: ASRSLQGIQETQY

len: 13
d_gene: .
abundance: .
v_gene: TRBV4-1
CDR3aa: ASSQPLARTMGYT

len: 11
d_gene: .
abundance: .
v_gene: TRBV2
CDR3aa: ASSEMGTDTQY

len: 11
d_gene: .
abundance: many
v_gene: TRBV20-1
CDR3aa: SGLRGATGEQY

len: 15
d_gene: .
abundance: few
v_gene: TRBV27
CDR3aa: ASSYHYRAKRGTEAF

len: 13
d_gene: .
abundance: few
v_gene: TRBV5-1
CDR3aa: ASSFRAGNTGELF

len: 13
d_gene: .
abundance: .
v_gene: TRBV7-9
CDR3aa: ASSLIPGPNAPLH

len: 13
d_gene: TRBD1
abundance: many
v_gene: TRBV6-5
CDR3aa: ASSYLGTGGYEQY

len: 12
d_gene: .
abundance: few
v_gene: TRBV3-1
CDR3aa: ASSQDTGANVLT

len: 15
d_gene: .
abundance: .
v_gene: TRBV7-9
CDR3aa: ASSLASVLSSYNEQF

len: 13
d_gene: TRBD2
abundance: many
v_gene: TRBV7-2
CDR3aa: ASSPGTSGNNEQF

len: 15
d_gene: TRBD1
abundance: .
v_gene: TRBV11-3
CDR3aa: ASSLTPFRGLGYEQY

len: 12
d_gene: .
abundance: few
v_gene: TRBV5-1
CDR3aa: ASSFRVGAGELF

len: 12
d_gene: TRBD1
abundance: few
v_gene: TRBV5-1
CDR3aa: ASSQGQEKYGYT

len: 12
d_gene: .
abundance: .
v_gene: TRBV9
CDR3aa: ASSPPRDGDGYT

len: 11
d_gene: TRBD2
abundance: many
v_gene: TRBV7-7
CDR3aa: ASSPTSLGELF

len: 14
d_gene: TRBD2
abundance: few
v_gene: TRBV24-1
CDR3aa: ATSDYKAGATDTQY

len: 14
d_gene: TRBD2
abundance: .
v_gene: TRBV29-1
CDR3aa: SVARVLAGSYNEQF

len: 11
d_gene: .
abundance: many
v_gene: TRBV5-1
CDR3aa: ASRITGSTEQF

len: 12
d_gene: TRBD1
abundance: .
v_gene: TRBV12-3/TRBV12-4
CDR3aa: ASSQGTGMFEQF

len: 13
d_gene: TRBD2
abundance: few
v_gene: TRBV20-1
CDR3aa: SARDPSGKFYEQY

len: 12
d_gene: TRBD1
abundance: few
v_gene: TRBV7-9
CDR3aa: ASLRQGLQETQY

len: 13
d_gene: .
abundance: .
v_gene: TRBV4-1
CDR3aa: ASSSPDTGGRGYT

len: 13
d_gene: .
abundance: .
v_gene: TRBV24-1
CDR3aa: ATSETVPQYNERF

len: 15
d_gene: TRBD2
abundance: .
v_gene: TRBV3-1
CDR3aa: ASGQDGGGRADFEQY

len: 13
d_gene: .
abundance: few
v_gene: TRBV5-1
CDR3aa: ASSLSGRRDEKLF

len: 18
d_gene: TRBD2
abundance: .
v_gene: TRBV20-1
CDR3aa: SARGSQRESRLWHTDTQY

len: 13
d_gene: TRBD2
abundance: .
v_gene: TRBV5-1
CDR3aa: ASSYIAGSTDTQY

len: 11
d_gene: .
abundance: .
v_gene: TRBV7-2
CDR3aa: ASSLHLNTEAF

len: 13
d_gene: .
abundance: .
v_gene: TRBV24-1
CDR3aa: ATSDSTATYNEQF

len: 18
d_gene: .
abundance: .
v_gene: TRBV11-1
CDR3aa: AMGPGLLCWALCSNQPQH

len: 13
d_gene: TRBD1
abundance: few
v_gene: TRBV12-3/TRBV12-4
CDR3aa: ASRAGTGGNYGYT

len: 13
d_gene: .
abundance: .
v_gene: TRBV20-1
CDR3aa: SASGQPVPYNEQF

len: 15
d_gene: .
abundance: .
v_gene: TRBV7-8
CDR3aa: ASSLRGAGGAYNEQF

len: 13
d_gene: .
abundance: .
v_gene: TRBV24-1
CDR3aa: ATQVEEGGTDTQY

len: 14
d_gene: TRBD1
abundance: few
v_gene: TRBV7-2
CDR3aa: ASSRGRGQVTDTQY

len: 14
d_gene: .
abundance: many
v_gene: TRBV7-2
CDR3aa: ASSPILALSSYEQY

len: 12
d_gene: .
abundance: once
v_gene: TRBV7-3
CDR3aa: ASSLGAANTEAF

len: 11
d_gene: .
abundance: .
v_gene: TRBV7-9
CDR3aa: ASSLERAYEQY

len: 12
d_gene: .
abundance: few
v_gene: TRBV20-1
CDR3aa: SARAPREGYGYT

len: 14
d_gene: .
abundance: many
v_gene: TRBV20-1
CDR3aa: SARDPARGDRQPQH

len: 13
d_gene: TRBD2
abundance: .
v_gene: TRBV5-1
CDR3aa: ASRSGRYRGETQY

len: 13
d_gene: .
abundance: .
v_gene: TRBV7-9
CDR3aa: ASSRDPGGNQPQH

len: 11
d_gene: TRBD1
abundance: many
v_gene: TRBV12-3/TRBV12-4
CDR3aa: ASRGQGGYGYT

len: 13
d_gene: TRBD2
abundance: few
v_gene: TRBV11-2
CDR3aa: ASSLGVSGTYEQY